The present entry profiles one T cell receptor beta chain with its context. Its antigen is undetermined. The sample is drawn from a study of early stage breast cancer tumors. General study points: Unsorted bulk genomic DNA sequencing lacked pairing and functional marker data.

After removal of 1 base from V and 8 bases from J, the junction contained 17 bases not matched to a gene. Germline assignment: CDR1 SGHVS and CDR2 FQNEAQ. This CDR3 contains 19 residues. Some clones are missing from TCRdb's copy, which holds only in-frame ones; the method was immunoSEQ multiplex PCR. The sample records under 75,000 clones, around 80% being singletons. This TCR was sampled from a person aged 25 to 39 with breast cancer. The chain has TRBV7-8 and TRBJ2-1; 10 positions match TRBD2. Sequencing was carried out using blood. The CDR3 region is CASSLDGTASGRAIDEQFF. The CDR3 DNA follows: TGTGCCAGCAGCTTAGATGGGACAGCAAGCGGGAGGGCCATCGATGAGCAGTTCTTC.